The table lists the clone carrying this T cell receptor beta chain with a few counts. Its antigen is unknown. This sample is part of a study of T cells after yellow fever vaccination. Study at large: The SMART-Seq v4 Ultra Low Input method served to prepare the low-cell-number fractions.

Study conclusions and caveats: Abundant bulk-population clonotypes could contaminate the FACS-sorted repertoires. A small proportion of clonotypes was detected in both the CD4 and CD8 compartments.

The V and J ends lost 11 bases and 4 bases respectively, with 12 bases between them. CDR3 length equals 12 residues. CDR1 MNHNY and CDR2 SVGAGI come from the germline V gene (reference sequence). Researchers made TCR cDNA using 5'RACE template switching, and this step added a universal primer site and UMIs. TCRdb passed the 5' RACE reads through MiXCR, listing each CDR3 protein once. The repertoire consists of over 300,000 distinct CDR3 sequences, with approximately 4% occurring once and the leading ten covering around 24%. The specimen was PBMCs, collected 5 days after the yellow fever booster vaccination. This TCR was sampled from a man aged 18-30 years who received the YFV17D yellow fever vaccine. The V and J genes are TRBV6-6 and TRBJ2-1; D may be TRBD1 (5 bases). The CDR3 is CAGAPDYNEQFF. The CDR3, as DNA: TGTGCCGGGGCGCCAGATTACAATGAGCAGTTCTTC.